These 30 T cell receptor beta chains share one sample of origin, sequenced in a study of T cells in Graves' hyperthyroidism and ophthalmopathy. Researchers took RNA transcripts and amplified the TCR beta CDR3 regions from them. The HTBI primer set drove a first-round RT-PCR of the TCR CDR3. TCRdb itself ran the multiplex PCR reads through MiXCR, one entry per CDR3 protein. The repertoire has hundreds of thousands of distinct CDR3 sequences, about 20% of them found once; the top ten carry around a third. Sequenced input: blood. The receptors derive from a man under 40 with Graves' ophthalmopathy.

The chain combines TRBV27 with TRBJ2-3; 11 nucleotides align to TRBD2. The germline gives CDR1 MNHEY, CDR2 SMNVEV (reference sequence). Trimming took 3 bases from V and 2 from J; bases not matched to a gene: 4. This CDR3 is 16 amino acids long. The CDR3, as DNA: TGTGCCAGCAGTTTTGGGACTAGCGGAATCACAGATACGCAGTATTTT. It codes for CASSFGTSGITDTQYF.

V is TRBV5-8 and J is TRBJ1-4, with a weak D call TRBD1 (5 bases). This CDR3 contains 15 residues. From germline, CDR1 is SGHTS and CDR2 YDEGEE. V was clipped by 1 base and J by 5 bases, with 12 bases between them. The CDR3 coding sequence is TGTGCCAGCAGCTTGTCGGGCAGGGCGAATGAAAAACTGTTTTTT. It codes for CASSLSGRANEKLFF.

The chain combines TRBV27 with TRBJ2-7; 8 bases line up with TRBD2. The CDR3 loop spans 13 amino acids. Germline V gene data show CDR1 as MNHEY and CDR2 as SMNVEV (reference sequence). V shed 8 bases and J 6 bases; nucleotides not matched to a gene: 9. CDR3 region: CASGPSGSAEQYF. CDR3 DNA: TGTGCCAGCGGACCAAGCGGGAGCGCCGAGCAGTACTTC.

The rearrangement links TRBV20-1 to TRBJ2-3; TRBD2 agrees at 8 bases. Germline loops: CDR1 DFQATT, CDR2 SNEGSKA (reference sequence). The CDR3 totals 15 residues. V was pared by 3 bases and J by 2 bases, with 7 bases of the junction left unmatched. The CDR3 DNA reads TGCAGTGCTAGTATGGCTAGCGGGTACACAGATACGCAGTATTTT. Translating gives CSASMASGYTDTQYF.

J is TRBJ2-1 and V is TRBV7-8; 12 bases are a match to TRBD2. V dropped 5 bases and J dropped 6; count of bases not matched to a gene: 11. Germline V CDR1 and CDR2: SGHVS, FQNEAQ. This CDR3 spans 17 amino acids. This chain's CDR3 is CASSPRLAGVGGNEQFF. DNA for the CDR3: TGTGCCAGCAGCCCTAGACTAGCGGGAGTTGGGGGCAATGAGCAGTTCTTC.

This chain connects TRBV19 to TRBJ1-2; D is unclear. The germline gives CDR1 LNHDA, CDR2 SQIVND (reference sequence). The CDR3 is made up of 13 amino acids. Trimming shortened V by 8 bases and J by 4 bases, and 14 bases separated the two germline ends. The CDR3 region is CASGTHGLYGYTF. As DNA, the CDR3 is TGTGCCAGTGGAACTCACGGCCTCTATGGCTACACCTTC.

The chain couples TRBV27 to TRBJ2-7; the D gene is possibly TRBD2 (5 bases). The germline V gene encodes CDR1 MNHEY and CDR2 SMNVEV (reference sequence). The CDR3 contains 16 residues. With 5 bases removed from V and 4 bases from J, the gap between germline ends came to 21 bases. The CDR3 here is CASSPAGGLGRYEQYF. CDR3 nucleotides: TGTGCCAGCAGTCCTGCGGGCGGCCTAGGTCGGTACGAGCAGTACTTC.

This clonotype was found many times. The chain combines TRBV27 with TRBJ1-5; a possible D gene is TRBD1 (6 bases). Germline CDR1 MNHEY, CDR2 SMNVEV (reference sequence). V lost 5 bases, J lost 0 bases, and 11 bases lay in between. The CDR3 consists of 15 residues. CDR3 coding DNA: TGTGCCAGCAGTCTACAGGGTTATAGCAATCAGCCCCAGCATTTT. It translates to CASSLQGYSNQPQHF.

This clonotype was observed at least ten times. The chain has TRBV28 and TRBJ1-5, with D possibly TRBD1 on 5 matching bases. The germline gives CDR1 MDHEN, CDR2 SYDVKM. V gave up 3 bases and J gave up 7 bases, with 10 bases separating them. CDR3 size: 13 residues. The CDR3 DNA is TGTGCCAGCAGTTTGGGGGGACGGCAGCCCCAGCATTTT. Translation gives CASSLGGRQPQHF.

This clonotype was observed a handful of times. The chain has TRBV25-1 and TRBJ2-3; TRBD2 aligns across 12 bases. Germline V gene lookup returns CDR1 MGHDK and CDR2 SYGVNS. The CDR3 totals 17 residues. The V and J ends lost 3 bases and 4 bases, in that order; junction bases with no gene match: 8. DNA of the CDR3: TGTGCCAGCAGTGACCCGACTAGCGGGAGCTGGGCAGATACGCAGTATTTT. Amino acid sequence: CASSDPTSGSWADTQYF.

This chain connects TRBV27 to TRBJ1-3; TRBD1 might be the D (5 bases). The CDR3 consists of 14 residues. The germline V gene encodes CDR1 MNHEY and CDR2 SMNVEV (reference sequence). The V end lost 5 bases, the J end lost 4 bases, and 12 bases lay between the germline ends. CDR3 DNA sequence: TGTGCCAGCAGTCCAGGGACGCTAGGAAACACCATATATTTT. Its protein product is CASSPGTLGNTIYF.

This clonotype was detected only a few times. The J gene is TRBJ2-3, the V gene TRBV19, with 7 bases that match TRBD2. V was clipped by 3 bases and J by 3 bases; unmatched bases: 9. This CDR3 region has 16 residues. CDR1 LNHDA and CDR2 SQIVND come from the germline V gene (reference sequence). CDR3 nucleotides: TGTGCCAGTAGTATCTTGCGGGAGTTCGGGACAGATACGCAGTATTTT. Translation gives CASSILREFGTDTQYF.

The chain couples TRBV7-9 to TRBJ2-3; TRBD2 matches at 12 bases. Trimming at V came to 4 bases and at J to 5 bases, leaving 7 bases not matched to a gene. Germline CDR1 and CDR2: SEHNR and FQNEAQ (reference sequence). This CDR3 region has 16 residues. CDR3 residues: CASSSLAGGPLDTQYF. CDR3 DNA: TGTGCCAGCAGCTCCCTAGCGGGAGGGCCGTTAGATACGCAGTATTTT.

This clonotype has only a few counts. The V and J genes are TRBV6-1 and TRBJ2-2; 11 nucleotides line up with TRBD2. J lost 5 bases, V lost 7 bases, and 24 bases had no gene match. The germline gives CDR1 MNHNS, CDR2 SASEGT. The CDR3 is 21 amino acids. This CDR3 reads CASIPGSLRLAGTQRTGELFF. DNA for the CDR3: TGTGCCAGCATCCCGGGATCACTTAGACTAGCGGGAACCCAGAGAACCGGGGAGCTGTTTTTT.

V is TRBV29-1 and J is TRBJ2-1; D is unclear. The CDR3 totals 11 residues. Trimming cost V 6 bases and J 8 bases, with 11 bases left between them. Germline CDR1 and CDR2: SQVTM and ANQGSEA. This CDR3 is CSVVRTYEQFF. CDR3 bases: TGCAGCGTGGTTCGGACGTATGAGCAGTTCTTC.

J is TRBJ2-3 and V is TRBV6-1; 9 bases map to TRBD2. The CDR3 length is 15 residues. CDR1 is MNHNS and CDR2 is SASEGT in the germline V gene. With V trimmed by 1 base and J by 4 bases, 3 bases remained unmatched. The CDR3 DNA is TGTGCCAGCAGTGAAGGCGGGAGGGCAGCAGATACGCAGTATTTT. Its protein product is CASSEGGRAADTQYF.

In this sample, this clonotype turned up a few times. J is TRBJ2-1 and V is TRBV9; TRBD1 matches at 8 bases. Trimming at V came to 3 bases and at J to 1 base, leaving 3 bases not matched to a gene. The germline V gene has CDR1 SGDLS and CDR2 YYNGEE. The CDR3 has 15 amino acids. The CDR3 protein is CASSARGPSYNEQFF. CDR3 bases: TGTGCCAGCAGCGCCAGGGGGCCGTCCTACAATGAGCAGTTCTTC.

This clonotype was observed at least ten times. The V call is TRBV7-8, the J call TRBJ2-3, with a tentative D call TRBD1 (6 bases). The CDR3 is 13 residues long. The V gene lost 11 bases and the J gene lost 2 bases, with 14 bases spanning the gap. CDR1 and CDR2 (germline): SGHVS, FQNEAQ. Here the CDR3 reads CAGGEGSTDTQYF. The CDR3 nucleotides are TGTGCCGGGGGCGAGGGTTCCACAGATACGCAGTATTTT.

This clonotype turned up a few times. This chain connects TRBV3-1 to TRBJ2-7; D is undetermined. V was shortened by 3 bases and J by 5 bases, with 8 bases between the two germline ends. Germline CDR1 LGHDT, CDR2 YNNKEL (reference sequence). This CDR3 spans 12 amino acids. The CDR3 sequence is CASSQAQHEQYF. CDR3 coding DNA: TGTGCCAGCAGCCAGGCCCAGCACGAGCAGTACTTC.

A few counts support this clonotype. J is TRBJ1-5 and V is TRBV4-1; no clear D gene. Per the germline V gene, CDR1 is MGHRA and CDR2 is YSYEKL. The CDR3 covers 15 residues. The V and J ends lost 4 bases and 0 bases respectively, with 10 bases between them. CDR3 in amino acids: CASSLRLGSNQPQHF. The CDR3 nucleotides read TGCGCCAGCAGCCTAAGGCTTGGTAGCAATCAGCCCCAGCATTTT.

The table lists this clonotype with many counts. The J gene is TRBJ1-1, the V gene TRBV30; perhaps TRBD1 as D (5 bases). CDR3 length equals 16 residues. V was trimmed by 1 base and J by 4 bases, leaving 19 bases between them. Germline lookup yields CDR1 GTSNPN and CDR2 SVGIG (reference sequence). CDR3 DNA: TGTGCCTGGAGTGATCCTGTGGGGGTTTGGGGCACTGAAGCTTTCTTT. Protein: CAWSDPVGVWGTEAFF.

This clonotype has ten or more counts. The V and J genes are TRBV30 and TRBJ1-1; perhaps TRBD1 as D (6 bases). Germline CDR1 is GTSNPN and CDR2 is SVGIG (reference sequence). The CDR3 contains 14 residues. Trimming cost V 2 bases and J 4 bases, with 14 bases left between them. This CDR3 is CAWSRGGRSTEAFF. The CDR3, as DNA: TGTGCCTGGAGTAGGGGGGGAAGGAGCACTGAAGCTTTCTTT.

This clonotype was seen at least ten times. The chain recombines TRBV28 with TRBJ2-1; D unresolved. V lost 7 bases and J 7 bases, leaving 17 bases between the germline ends. CDR1 and CDR2 (germline): MDHEN, SYDVKM. The CDR3 is made up of 14 amino acids. The chain's CDR3 is CASTRDLVYNEQFF. CDR3 in DNA: TGTGCCAGCACAAGAGACCTAGTTTATAATGAGCAGTTCTTC.

This clonotype was picked up a small number of times. The gene calls are TRBV12-5 and TRBJ1-1, with D perhaps matching TRBD1 (5 bases). The ends were cut back, 7 bases at V and 3 bases at J, with 12 bases in the middle. CDR3 size: 13 residues. From germline, CDR1 is LGHNT and CDR2 FRNRAP. CDR3 bases: TGTGCTAGTGCCTGGGGCCTGGACACTGAAGCTTTCTTT. It yields the protein CASAWGLDTEAFF.

This clonotype has a handful of counts. The chain is built from TRBV14 and TRBJ1-1; D is unresolved. Germline CDR1 reads SGHDN; CDR2 reads FVKESK. This CDR3 is 12 amino acids long. The V end was cut by 4 bases, the J end by 4 bases, with 7 bases between. CDR3 sequence reads: CASSPAGTEAFF. The CDR3 bases are TGTGCCAGCAGCCCGGCGGGCACTGAAGCTTTCTTT. Looking up the rest from reference TRBV14 and TRBJ1-1 gives the full variable domain: EAGVTQFPSHSVIEKGQTVTLRCDPISGHDNLYWYRRVMGKEIKFLLHFVKESKQDESGMPNNRFLAERTGGTYSTLKVQPAELEDSGVYFCASSPAGTEAFFGQGTRLTVV.

There are many counts of this clonotype. The chain carries TRBV29-1 and TRBJ2-7; the match to TRBD1 covers 9 bases. Germline assignment: CDR1 SQVTM and CDR2 ANQGSEA. The CDR3 is made up of 15 amino acids. The V segment lost 6 bases and the J segment 5 bases; nucleotides outside the gene matches: 14. CDR3 amino acids: CSVRPGTGFRNEQYF. CDR3 sequence (DNA): TGCAGCGTCCGTCCCGGGACAGGGTTCCGGAACGAGCAGTACTTC.

This clonotype was recorded many times. This chain uses TRBV12-3 or TRBV12-4 with TRBJ2-5; 16 bases map to TRBD2. The junction had 3 bases not matched to a gene; V was cut back by 0 bases and J by 5 bases. The length of the CDR3 is 17 residues. The DNA of the CDR3 is TGTGCCAGCAGTTTAGCGGGACTAGCGGGAGGGGACGAGACCCAGTACTTC. This gives the protein CASSLAGLAGGDETQYF.

This clonotype was recorded a few times. The chain recombines TRBV7-9 with TRBJ2-4; 9 bases agree with TRBD2. CDR1 is SEHNR and CDR2 is FQNEAQ in the germline V gene (reference sequence). V trimming: 1 base; J trimming: 9 bases; junction bases outside the gene matches: 7. The CDR3 is 15 amino acids. This CDR3 is CASSLVASGIGIQYF. The CDR3 nucleotides read TGTGCCAGCAGCTTAGTTGCTAGCGGGATTGGCATTCAGTACTTC.

This clonotype was found many times. CDR3 DNA sequence: TGTGCCAGCAGTTCTAGCGGGAGACCCTACGAGCAGTACTTC. It yields the protein CASSSSGRPYEQYF. V usage is TRBV27 and J usage is TRBJ2-7; 10 nucleotides match TRBD2. The length of the CDR3 is 14 residues. With V trimmed by 4 bases and J by 2 bases, 2 bases remained unmatched. Germline values: CDR1 MNHEY, CDR2 SMNVEV (reference sequence).

The chain couples TRBV4-2 to TRBJ2-1, with 10 bases matching TRBD2. Germline V lookup: CDR1 LGHNA, CDR2 YNFKEQ. With V trimmed by 4 bases and J by 6 bases, 6 bases remained unmatched. The CDR3 length is 15 residues. The CDR3 spells CASSRTSGNTNEQFF. The CDR3 DNA sequence: TGTGCCAGCAGCCGTACTAGCGGGAATACCAATGAGCAGTTCTTC.